The rows below give T cell receptor beta chains drawn from one sample of a study of cytomegalovirus exposure and HLA in healthy donors. Using immunoSEQ multiplex PCR, the repertoire was profiled, and TCRdb retains in-frame clones only, with some absent. Here the sample spans some 150,000 clones, roughly 10% being singletons. Sequencing was performed on PBMCs. Receptor source: a man in his fifties in good health and CMV-seronegative. CDR3s include the opening cysteine and the closing phenylalanine or tryptophan. Fields, in order: clone size, D gene, V gene, J gene, CDR3 protein, CDR3 DNA. D genes are given only for firm matches. Only part of the rows carry a size: once, few, many, or a class if the clone is expanded.

clone_size: few; d_call: -; v_call: TRBV5-4; j_call: TRBJ2-3; cdr3_aa: CASSLEASGTDTQYF; cdr3_nt: TGTGCCAGCAGCTTGGAGGCTAGCGGCACAGATACGCAGTATTTT
clone_size: -; d_call: TRBD2; v_call: TRBV10-1; j_call: TRBJ2-1; cdr3_aa: CANPPGAGGPNEQFF; cdr3_nt: TGCGCCAACCCCCCGGGAGCGGGAGGGCCCAATGAGCAGTTCTTC
clone_size: -; d_call: -; v_call: TRBV5-6; j_call: TRBJ2-2; cdr3_aa: CASSFSGTIKAGELFF; cdr3_nt: TGTGCCAGCAGCTTTTCCGGGACAATCAAAGCCGGGGAGCTGTTTTTT
clone_size: -; d_call: -; v_call: TRBV7-3; j_call: TRBJ1-1; cdr3_aa: CASALGAVLNTEAFF; cdr3_nt: TGTGCCAGCGCCCTAGGGGCTGTATTGAACACTGAAGCTTTCTTT
clone_size: few; d_call: TRBD1; v_call: TRBV4-1; j_call: TRBJ1-2; cdr3_aa: CASSRSTGGATYGYTF; cdr3_nt: TGCGCCAGCAGCCGATCGACAGGGGGGGCTACCTATGGCTACACCTTC
clone_size: few; d_call: -; v_call: TRBV29-1; j_call: TRBJ2-7; cdr3_aa: CSVEGSVDYEQYF; cdr3_nt: TGCAGCGTTGAAGGGTCGGTTGATTACGAGCAGTACTTC
clone_size: few; d_call: TRBD1; v_call: TRBV19; j_call: TRBJ1-1; cdr3_aa: CASSALGTGKGNTEAFF; cdr3_nt: TGTGCCAGTAGTGCCCTTGGGACAGGGAAGGGTAACACTGAAGCTTTCTTT
clone_size: few; d_call: -; v_call: TRBV6-6; j_call: TRBJ1-1; cdr3_aa: CASSYAGPGDTEAFF; cdr3_nt: TGTGCCAGCAGTTACGCCGGGCCGGGGGACACTGAAGCTTTCTTT
clone_size: -; d_call: -; v_call: TRBV25-1; j_call: TRBJ2-5; cdr3_aa: CASSELTGVAGETQYF; cdr3_nt: TGTGCCAGCAGTGAATTGACAGGGGTAGCGGGAGAGACCCAGTACTTC
clone_size: -; d_call: -; v_call: TRBV7-2; j_call: TRBJ1-6; cdr3_aa: CASSLQGPTINSPLHF; cdr3_nt: TGTGCCAGCAGCTTACAGGGGCCTACCATTAATTCACCCCTCCACTTT
clone_size: few; d_call: -; v_call: TRBV19; j_call: TRBJ1-5; cdr3_aa: CASSLINQPQHF; cdr3_nt: TGTGCCAGTAGTTTAATTAATCAGCCCCAGCATTTT
clone_size: -; d_call: TRBD1; v_call: TRBV11-1; j_call: TRBJ2-7; cdr3_aa: CASSLDRGLTYEQYF; cdr3_nt: TGTGCCAGCAGCCTCGACAGGGGGCTTACCTACGAGCAGTACTTC
clone_size: -; d_call: TRBD1; v_call: TRBV6-1; j_call: TRBJ1-2; cdr3_aa: CASSPLGDRTHGYTF; cdr3_nt: TGTGCCAGCAGTCCCCTCGGGGACAGGACCCATGGCTACACCTTC
clone_size: -; d_call: -; v_call: TRBV20-1; j_call: TRBJ2-7; cdr3_aa: CSAVSGYEQYF; cdr3_nt: TGCAGTGCTGTTAGCGGTTACGAGCAGTACTTC
clone_size: few; d_call: -; v_call: TRBV6-5; j_call: TRBJ2-5; cdr3_aa: CASRTGGRKTQYF; cdr3_nt: TGTGCCAGCAGGACCGGGGGGCGGAAGACCCAGTACTTC
clone_size: -; d_call: TRBD1; v_call: TRBV4-2; j_call: TRBJ1-3; cdr3_aa: CASSQHTTPGQEGWVYF; cdr3_nt: TGTGCCAGCAGCCAACACACCACCCCGGGACAGGAGGGGTGGGTATATTTT
clone_size: few; d_call: -; v_call: TRBV18; j_call: TRBJ2-5; cdr3_aa: CASSPISGAPKETQYF; cdr3_nt: TGTGCCAGCTCACCAATCTCAGGGGCCCCCAAAGAGACCCAGTACTTC
clone_size: -; d_call: -; v_call: TRBV4-1; j_call: TRBJ1-5; cdr3_aa: CASSQDPRGGQEPQHF; cdr3_nt: TGCGCCAGCAGCCAAGACCCGCGAGGAGGGCAGGAACCCCAGCATTTT
clone_size: -; d_call: -; v_call: TRBV5-6; j_call: TRBJ1-1; cdr3_aa: CASSYVKGATEAFF; cdr3_nt: TGTGCCAGCAGTTACGTTAAAGGGGCCACTGAAGCTTTCTTT
clone_size: few; d_call: TRBD1; v_call: TRBV10-1; j_call: TRBJ2-5; cdr3_aa: CASSDSPGTGPWEQYF; cdr3_nt: TGCGCCAGCAGCGACTCCCCGGGGACAGGGCCTTGGGAGCAGTACTTC
clone_size: -; d_call: TRBD1; v_call: TRBV4-1; j_call: TRBJ1-1; cdr3_aa: CASSSGGAIGLNTEAFF; cdr3_nt: TGCGCCAGCAGCTCAGGGGGCGCGATTGGGCTTAACACTGAAGCTTTCTTT
clone_size: few; d_call: -; v_call: TRBV10-2; j_call: TRBJ2-7; cdr3_aa: CASSESLGAWGSEQYF; cdr3_nt: TGCGCCAGCAGTGAGTCTTTGGGGGCCTGGGGCTCCGAGCAGTACTTC
clone_size: -; d_call: TRBD1; v_call: TRBV29-1; j_call: TRBJ1-4; cdr3_aa: CSVESRGNAEKLFF; cdr3_nt: TGCAGCGTTGAATCCAGGGGGAACGCTGAAAAACTGTTTTTT